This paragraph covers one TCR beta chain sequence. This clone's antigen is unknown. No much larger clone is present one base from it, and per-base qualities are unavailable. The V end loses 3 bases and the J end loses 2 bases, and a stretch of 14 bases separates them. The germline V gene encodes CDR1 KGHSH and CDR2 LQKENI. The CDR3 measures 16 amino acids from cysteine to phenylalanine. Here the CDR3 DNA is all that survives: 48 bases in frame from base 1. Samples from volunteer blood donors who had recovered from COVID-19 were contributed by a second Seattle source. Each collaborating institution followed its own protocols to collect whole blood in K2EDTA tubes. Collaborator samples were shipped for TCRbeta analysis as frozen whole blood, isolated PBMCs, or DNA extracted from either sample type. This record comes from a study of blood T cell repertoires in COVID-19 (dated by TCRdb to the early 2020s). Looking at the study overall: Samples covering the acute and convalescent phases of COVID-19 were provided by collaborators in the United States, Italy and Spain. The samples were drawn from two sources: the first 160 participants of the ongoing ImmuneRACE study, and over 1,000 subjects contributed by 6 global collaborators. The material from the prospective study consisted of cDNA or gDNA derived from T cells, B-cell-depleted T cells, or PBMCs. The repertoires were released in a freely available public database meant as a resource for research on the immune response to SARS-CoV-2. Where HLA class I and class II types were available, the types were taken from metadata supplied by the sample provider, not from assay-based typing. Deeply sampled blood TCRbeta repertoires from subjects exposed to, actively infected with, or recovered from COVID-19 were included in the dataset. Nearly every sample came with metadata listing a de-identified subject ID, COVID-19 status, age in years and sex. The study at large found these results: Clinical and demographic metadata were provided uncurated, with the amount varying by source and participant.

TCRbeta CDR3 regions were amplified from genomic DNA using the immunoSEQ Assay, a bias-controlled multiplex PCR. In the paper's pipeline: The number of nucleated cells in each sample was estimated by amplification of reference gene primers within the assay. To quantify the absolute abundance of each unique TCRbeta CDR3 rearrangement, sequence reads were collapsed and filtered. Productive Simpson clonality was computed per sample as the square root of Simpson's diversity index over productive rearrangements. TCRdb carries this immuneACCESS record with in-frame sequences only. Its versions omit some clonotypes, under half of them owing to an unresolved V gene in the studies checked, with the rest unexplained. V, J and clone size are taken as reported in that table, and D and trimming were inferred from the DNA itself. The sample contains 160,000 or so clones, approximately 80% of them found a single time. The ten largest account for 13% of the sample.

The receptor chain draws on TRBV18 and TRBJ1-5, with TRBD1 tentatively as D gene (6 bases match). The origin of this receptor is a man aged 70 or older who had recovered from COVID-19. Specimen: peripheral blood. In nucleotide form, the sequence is TGTGCCAGCTCACCTCCGGCAGGGGTGGGCAATCAGCCCCAGCATTTT. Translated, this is CASSPPAGVGNQPQHF.